The clone carrying this T cell receptor beta chain has ten or more counts. Its matching antigen is unknown. Each TCR cDNA molecule bore a unique molecular identifier. One entry per CDR3 protein, called by TCRdb with MiXCR from the 5' RACE reads. This table holds 5,500 to 7,500 distinct CDR3 sequences, around 13% found once. The time point denotes: sample taken at primary tumor resection. Samples came from about 72 TRACERx patients with untreated early-stage lung cancer. In each case, whole RNA from tumor, nontumor lung or frozen PBMC was sequenced unsorted. The data derive from a study of spatial heterogeneity in lung cancer. Across the whole study: The average appearance count of each unique TCR and UMI combination in raw reads was more than 8.5.

Study-wide results and limits: Within tumors, counts of expanded alpha and beta TCRs tracked tumor mutation counts.

V was cut by 1 base and J by 2 bases, with 8 bases left in between. Germline V lookup: CDR1 KGHSH, CDR2 LQKENI. The CDR3 is 15 residues long. V is TRBV18 and J is TRBJ2-2; tentatively, D is TRBD1 (5 bases). The sequencing here drew on lung tumor tissue, taken at surgery. This clonotype was sampled from a male donor with early-stage non-small cell lung cancer. The CDR3 reads CASSPRDSNTGELFF. CDR3 nucleotides: TGTGCCAGCTCACCACGAGACAGCAACACCGGGGAGCTGTTTTTT. Supplemented by reference TRBV18 and TRBJ2-2, the full variable domain reads NAGVMQNPRHLVRRRGQEARLRCSPMKGHSHVYWYRQLPEEGLKFMVYLQKENIIDESGMPKERFSAEFPKEGPSILRIQQVVRGDSAAYFCASSPRDSNTGELFFGEGSRLTVL.